These 14 T cell receptor beta chains were all obtained from the same sample, sequenced in a study of blood T cell repertoires in COVID-19. TCRdb's copy holds only in-frame clones and misses some; the assay was immunoSEQ multiplex PCR. The table includes 200,000 to 250,000 clones, about 88% detected once. The sequencing sample was made of peripheral blood. The receptors shown here come from a woman aged 45-65 years with COVID-19, enrolled during active disease.

This clone was found once. The gene calls are TRBV25-1 and TRBJ1-6, with TRBD1 matching 7 bases. J lost 7 bases, V lost 3 bases, and 3 bases had no gene match. The germline V gene encodes CDR1 MGHDK and CDR2 SYGVNS. This CDR3 region has 14 residues. The CDR3 nucleotides read TGTGCCAGCAGTGACCGGGACAGAAATTCACCCCTCCACTTT. It is translated as CASSDRDRNSPLHF.

V is TRBV18 and J is TRBJ1-1; D ambiguous. Germline V gives CDR1 KGHSH, CDR2 LQKENI. This CDR3 is built from 12 residues. Trimming stripped 9 bases from V and 5 bases from J, with 13 bases between. The CDR3 bases are TGTGCCAGTACTAAAGGTTCGACTGAAGCTTTCTTT. Protein: CASTKGSTEAFF. The full variable domain, with the rest looked up from reference TRBV18 and TRBJ1-1, is NAGVMQNPRHLVRRRGQEARLRCSPMKGHSHVYWYRQLPEEGLKFMVYLQKENIIDESGMPKERFSAEFPKEGPSILRIQQVVRGDSAAYFCASTKGSTEAFFGQGTRLTVV.

The J gene is TRBJ2-3, the V gene TRBV5-4; TRBD2 matches at 11 bases. J lost 6 bases, V lost 4 bases, and 13 bases had no gene match. CDR3 length: 17 residues. CDR1 SGHNT and CDR2 YYREEE come from the germline V gene (reference sequence). The CDR3 reads CASSVPTLAGGLDTQYF. The CDR3 region has the DNA TGTGCCAGCAGCGTCCCCACGCTAGCGGGGGGTCTGGATACGCAGTATTTT.

The sample holds a few counts of this clone. The gene calls are TRBV5-1 and TRBJ2-1; tentative D call: TRBD2 (6 bases). The CDR3 runs to 12 residues. CDR1 and CDR2 from the germline V gene are SGHRS and YFSETQ. Trimming removed 7 bases from V and 9 bases from J, with 14 bases in between. The CDR3: CASGTVGGEQFF. DNA for the CDR3: TGCGCCAGCGGTACTGTGGGGGGTGAGCAGTTCTTC.

This sequence joins TRBV28 and TRBJ2-1; 12 bases map to TRBD2. The V segment lost 4 bases and the J segment 6 bases; nucleotides outside the gene matches: 4. Germline values: CDR1 MDHEN, CDR2 SYDVKM. This CDR3 has 15 amino acids. This chain's CDR3 is CASSYPGLAGNEQFF. The CDR3, as DNA: TGTGCCAGCAGTTATCCGGGACTAGCGGGCAATGAGCAGTTCTTC. The full variable domain, completed using reference TRBV28 and TRBJ2-1, is DVKVTQSSRYLVKRTGEKVFLECVQDMDHENMFWYRQDPGLGLRLIYFSYDVKMKEKGDIPEGYSVSREKKERFSLILESASTNQTSMYLCASSYPGLAGNEQFFGPGTRLTVL.

This clone was counted a few times. V and J are TRBV3-1 (or the pseudogene TRBV3-2) and TRBJ2-4; tentatively, D is TRBD1 (6 bases). The CDR3 extends over 18 amino acids. Germline CDR1 is LGHDT and CDR2 is YNNKEL (reference sequence). Trimming cost V 0 bases and J 0 bases, with 15 bases left between them. CDR3 DNA: TGTGCCAGCAGCCAAGAAATCGCAGGGGCCGGAGCCAAAAACATTCAGTACTTC. Amino acids: CASSQEIAGAGAKNIQYF.

V usage is TRBV5-1 and J usage is TRBJ1-4; TRBD1 might be the D (6 bases). The V end lost 3 bases, the J end lost 2 bases, and 11 bases lay between the germline ends. This CDR3 spans 15 amino acids. Germline V lookup: CDR1 SGHRS, CDR2 YFSETQ. The CDR3 DNA is TGCGCCAGCAGCTCACAGGGTACGACTAATGAAAAACTGTTTTTT. Its protein is CASSSQGTTNEKLFF.

This rearrangement joins TRBV7-7 to TRBJ1-1; D is undetermined. This CDR3 region has 14 residues. CDR1 and CDR2 (germline): SSHAT, FNYEAQ (reference sequence). V was cut by 5 bases and J by 6 bases, with 16 bases left in between. CDR3 coding DNA: TGTGCCAGCAGCCCCCCCGGGTTGTTGGCTGAAGCTTTCTTT. Its protein is CASSPPGLLAEAFF. The complete variable domain, with remaining parts taken from reference TRBV7-7 and TRBJ1-1, reads GAGVSQSPRYKVTKRGQDVTLRCDPISSHATLYWYQQALGQGPEFLTYFNYEAQPDKSGLPSDRFSAERPEGSISTLTIQRTEQRDSAMYRCASSPPGLLAEAFFGQGTRLTVV.

The chain couples TRBV28 to TRBJ1-2; the match to TRBD1 covers 8 bases. The germline CDR1 and CDR2 sequences are MDHEN and SYDVKM. The CDR3 runs 13 residues. Trimming at V came to 7 bases and at J to 8 bases, leaving 9 bases not matched to a gene. Here the CDR3 reads CASKTGGIRGYTF. In nucleotides, the CDR3 is TGTGCCAGCAAAACAGGGGGAATTCGGGGCTACACCTTC.

In its sample, this clone was seen once. The rearrangement uses TRBV9 and TRBJ1-1; D not certain. The CDR3 covers 13 residues. The germline V and J ends were trimmed by 1 base and 1 base, with 5 bases remaining between them. Germline values: CDR1 SGDLS, CDR2 YYNGEE. The CDR3, as DNA: TGTGCCAGCAGCGTACAGCGGAACACTGAAGCTTTCTTT. Translation: CASSVQRNTEAFF.

V and J are TRBV7-9 and TRBJ1-3; D gene unclear. V lost 4 bases, J lost 4 bases, and 11 bases lay in between. CDR1 SEHNR and CDR2 FQNEAQ come from the germline V gene (reference sequence). The CDR3 has 14 residues. The CDR3 DNA sequence: TGTGCCAGCAGCTCGGGGTTTCAGGGAAACACCATATATTTT. It encodes CASSSGFQGNTIYF.

The chain has TRBV19 and TRBJ2-1, with a tentative D call TRBD1 (6 bases). Trimming shortened V by 0 bases and J by 2 bases, and 11 bases separated the two germline ends. Germline values: CDR1 LNHDA, CDR2 SQIVND (reference sequence). The CDR3 is 16 residues long. CDR3 sequence reads: CASSIEGTRPYNEQFF. CDR3 sequence (DNA): TGTGCCAGTAGTATAGAAGGGACACGGCCCTACAATGAGCAGTTCTTC.

The CDR3 DNA reads TGTGCCAGCAGCGGACAGACAGGGCCTGGAAACACCATATATTTT. Translating it yields CASSGQTGPGNTIYF. This rearrangement joins TRBV2 to TRBJ1-3; 7 bases line up with TRBD1. V lost 6 bases and J lost 2; bases outside the gene matches: 7. This CDR3 contains 15 residues. Germline V lookup: CDR1 SNHLY, CDR2 FYNNEI.

This sequence joins TRBV19 and TRBJ1-2; TRBD1 might be the D (5 bases). Trimming pared 6 bases from V and 0 bases from J, leaving 11 bases between. The germline V gene has CDR1 LNHDA and CDR2 SQIVND (reference sequence). The CDR3 spans 14 residues. The CDR3 DNA is TGTGCCAGTAGCCCGACAGCATCTAACTATGGCTACACCTTC. Translation gives CASSPTASNYGYTF.